Below are 29 T cell receptor beta chains sequenced from a single sample in a study of T cell clonotyping in hematopoietic cell transplantation. Sequencing used immunoSEQ multiplex PCR; TCRdb keeps in-frame clones, though not all of them. This table holds some 1,200 clones, around 50% found once. This sample comprised PBMCs, obtained 180 days after allogeneic stem cell transplant. These receptors were collected from a male patient aged 50 to 59 who had an allogeneic stem cell transplant from an unrelated donor, so T cells may come from the graft donor. Some clones in this sample may be carry-over from other donors' samples.

This chain connects TRBV18 to TRBJ1-4; a possible D gene is TRBD1 (5 bases). Germline loops: CDR1 KGHSH, CDR2 LQKENI. Trimming took 2 bases from V and 8 from J, leaving 12 bases between them. The CDR3 totals 14 residues. As DNA, the CDR3 is TGTGCCAGCTCACCATTCTGGACACTAGAAAAACTGTTTTTT. Translation: CASSPFWTLEKLFF.

The V call is TRBV7-9, the J call TRBJ1-2, with D uncertain. V was trimmed by 8 bases and J by 0 bases, leaving 16 bases between them. This CDR3 spans 15 amino acids. The V gene's germline CDR1 is SEHNR and CDR2 FQNEAQ (reference sequence). The DNA for the CDR3 is TGTGCCAGCCACCTCTGGACGGACGCTAACTATGGCTACACCTTC. Residues: CASHLWTDANYGYTF.

The chain has TRBV5-1 and TRBJ2-5; D is ambiguous. The CDR3 contains 12 residues. The V end lost 3 bases, the J end lost 1 base, and 4 bases lay between the germline ends. From germline, CDR1 is SGHRS and CDR2 YFSETQ. The CDR3 DNA is TGCGCCAGCAGCTGGACCCAAGAGACCCAGTACTTC. Translating gives CASSWTQETQYF.

The chain combines TRBV30 with TRBJ1-6; no definite D call. Germline CDR1 GTSNPN, CDR2 SVGIG (reference sequence). The CDR3 covers 11 residues. V lost 7 bases and J 7 bases, leaving 8 bases between the germline ends. The CDR3 here is CAFSRNSPLHF. The CDR3 DNA sequence: TGTGCCTTTTCACGGAATTCACCCCTCCACTTT.

In this sample, this clone is large (0.1 to 1%). The chain joins TRBV9 to TRBJ2-2; TRBD1 matches at 9 bases. The CDR3 has 15 amino acids. Germline assignment: CDR1 SGDLS and CDR2 YYNGEE. The V segment lost 0 bases and the J segment 4 bases; nucleotides outside the gene matches: 1. CDR3 coding DNA: TGTGCCAGCAGCGTAGAGACAGGGGGCACCGGGGAGCTGTTTTTT. Translating gives CASSVETGGTGELFF.

The gene calls are TRBV6-1 and TRBJ1-2, with a tentative D call TRBD1 (6 bases). Germline V CDR1 and CDR2: MNHNS, SASEGT. Trimming left V 3 bases short and J 5 bases short, with 13 bases between. CDR3 length: 14 residues. CDR3 amino acids: CASSETGQFYGYTF. The DNA for the CDR3 is TGTGCCAGCAGTGAGACAGGTCAATTTTATGGCTACACCTTC.

The rearrangement joins TRBV9 to TRBJ2-1; D not certain. CDR1 is SGDLS, CDR2 YYNGEE, per germline. V was pared by 0 bases and J by 2 bases, with 6 bases between. The CDR3 runs 14 residues. The CDR3 loop is CASSVDSPYNEQFF. Here the CDR3 DNA reads TGTGCCAGCAGCGTAGACTCGCCCTACAATGAGCAGTTCTTC.

This chain connects TRBV28 to TRBJ1-1; D might be TRBD1 (6 bases). V gave up 6 bases and J gave up 7 bases, with 15 bases separating them. Germline V gene sequence: CDR1 MDHEN, CDR2 SYDVKM. The length of the CDR3 is 13 residues. CDR3 nucleotide sequence: TGTGCCAGCAGCCGACGAGGGACATATGAAGCTTTCTTT. As protein: CASSRRGTYEAFF. Filled out from reference TRBV28 and TRBJ1-1, the complete variable domain reads DVKVTQSSRYLVKRTGEKVFLECVQDMDHENMFWYRQDPGLGLRLIYFSYDVKMKEKGDIPEGYSVSREKKERFSLILESASTNQTSMYLCASSRRGTYEAFFGQGTRLTVV.

This clone is large by share. This chain connects TRBV5-1 to TRBJ1-3; D unresolved. CDR3 length: 13 residues. Per germline, CDR1 SGHRS and CDR2 YFSETQ. V lost 4 bases and J 4 bases, leaving 9 bases between the germline ends. The CDR3 region has the DNA TGCGCCAGCAGCAGGGAAACCGGAAACACCATATATTTT. Amino acid sequence: CASSRETGNTIYF.

This clone has a single count. The V and J genes are TRBV30 and TRBJ1-5; D remains unclear. V gave up 0 bases and J gave up 6 bases, with 12 bases separating them. CDR3 length: 14 residues. Germline-derived CDR1 and CDR2 are GTSNPN and SVGIG (reference sequence). Here the CDR3 reads CAWSVLGTGQPQHF. In DNA, the CDR3 is TGTGCCTGGAGTGTACTCGGCACGGGTCAGCCCCAGCATTTT.

The gene calls are TRBV30 and TRBJ1-4; 8 nucleotides line up with TRBD1. CDR1 is GTSNPN and CDR2 is SVGIG in the germline V gene (reference sequence). V lost 3 bases and J lost 0; bases outside the gene matches: 3. CDR3 length: 15 amino acids. The CDR3 DNA follows: TGTGCCTGGAGGGAACAGGGGGCAACTAATGAAAAACTGTTTTTT. Its protein product is CAWREQGATNEKLFF. Complete variable domain (other parts from reference TRBV30 and TRBJ1-4): SQTIHQWPATLVQPVGSPLSLECTVEGTSNPNLYWYRQAAGRGLQLLFYSVGIGQISSEVPQNLSASRPQDRQFILSSKKLLLSDSGFYLCAWREQGATNEKLFFGSGTQLSVL.

This clone was found a few times. This chain uses TRBV21-1 with TRBJ1-5. TRBV21-1 is shown as a pseudogene. The CDR3 is 19 amino acids. In DNA form, the CDR3 reads TGTGCCAGCAGCAAAGTCGGCCCCTTAGGGATATATAGCAATCAGCCCCAGCATTTT. It translates to CASSKVGPLGIYSNQPQHF.

This chain uses TRBV7-8 with TRBJ2-7, with 9 bases fitting TRBD1. V lost 5 bases and J lost 3; bases outside the gene matches: 8. Per the germline V gene, CDR1 is SGHVS and CDR2 is FQNEAQ. There are 15 residues in the CDR3. In DNA, the CDR3 is TGTGCCAGCAGCACCGCGACAGGGGGTGGCTACGAGCAGTACTTC. The encoded protein is CASSTATGGGYEQYF.

The chain uses TRBV30 and TRBJ2-2; D unresolved. The CDR3 extends over 13 amino acids. The V end lost 4 bases, the J end lost 6 bases, and 12 bases lay between the germline ends. Germline lookup yields CDR1 GTSNPN and CDR2 SVGIG (reference sequence). The CDR3 reads CAWTHVSPGELFF. CDR3 DNA: TGTGCCTGGACCCATGTGTCGCCCGGGGAGCTGTTTTTT.

V usage is TRBV30 and J usage is TRBJ1-4; D remains ambiguous. The germline CDR1 and CDR2 sequences are GTSNPN and SVGIG (reference sequence). V was trimmed by 0 bases and J by 6 bases, leaving 5 bases between them. The CDR3 has 12 residues. CDR3 coding DNA: TGTGCCTGGAGTGTACTCGATGAAAAACTGTTTTTT. Residues: CAWSVLDEKLFF.

The CDR3: CASSQTGGDYGYTF. In nucleotides, the CDR3 is TGCGCCAGCAGCCAGACAGGGGGTGACTATGGCTACACCTTC. The chain couples TRBV5-1 to TRBJ1-2; 9 bases agree with TRBD1. The junction had 4 bases not matched to a gene; V was cut back by 4 bases and J by 3 bases. Germline V gene data show CDR1 as SGHRS and CDR2 as YFSETQ. The CDR3 extends over 14 amino acids.

In its sample, this clone was seen a few times. The chain joins TRBV7-8 to TRBJ2-7, with no clear D. Trimming removed 5 bases at V and 5 bases at J, with 10 bases between. The length of the CDR3 is 12 residues. Germline CDR1 is SGHVS and CDR2 is FQNEAQ. The DNA of the CDR3 is TGTGCCAGCAGCACAGACATCCACGAGCAGTACTTC. Translating it yields CASSTDIHEQYF.

V usage is TRBV19 and J usage is TRBJ1-4, with TRBD1 matching 10 bases. Germline V gene data show CDR1 as LNHDA and CDR2 as SQIVND (reference sequence). The J segment lost 3 bases and the V segment lost 4 bases, leaving 5 bases of the junction unmatched. CDR3 size: 16 residues. The CDR3 DNA is TGTGCCAGTAGTAGGGGACAGGGGCATCCTAATGAAAAACTGTTTTTT. It is translated as CASSRGQGHPNEKLFF.

This clone qualifies as large. Distinct nucleotide sequences in the sample also encode this CDR3. V usage is TRBV7-6 and J usage is TRBJ2-7; the D is unclear. V lost 6 bases and J lost 3, with 12 bases in between. This CDR3 has 13 amino acids. Germline V gene lookup returns CDR1 SGHVS and CDR2 FNYEAQ. This CDR3 reads CASSPGPNYEQYF. In DNA form, the CDR3 reads TGTGCCAGCAGTCCCGGGCCAAACTACGAGCAGTACTTC.

The chain carries TRBV19 and TRBJ1-3, with TRBD1 as a possible D gene (5 bases). V was pared by 7 bases and J by 2 bases, with 9 bases between. The CDR3 loop spans 13 amino acids. Germline CDR1 is LNHDA and CDR2 is SQIVND (reference sequence). CDR3 DNA sequence: TGTGCCAGTAACCAGGGAACTGGAAACACCATATATTTT. This translates into CASNQGTGNTIYF.

The chain's CDR3 is CAWRRGLGKGYNEQFF. Written as DNA, the CDR3 is TGTGCCTGGAGGAGGGGTCTAGGAAAGGGATACAATGAGCAGTTCTTC. The chain combines TRBV30 with TRBJ2-1; the D gene could be TRBD1 or TRBD2 (5 bases each). V lost 3 bases and J 4 bases, leaving 19 bases between the germline ends. Germline CDR1 and CDR2: GTSNPN and SVGIG (reference sequence). The CDR3 is 16 residues long.

V gene TRBV5-1 combines with J gene TRBJ2-7; 9 bases agree with TRBD2. Germline values: CDR1 SGHRS, CDR2 YFSETQ. The CDR3 consists of 15 residues. J gave up 5 bases and V 4 bases, and 10 bases lay outside the gene matches. CDR3 sequence (DNA): TGCGCCAGCAGCCCTACAGTAGCGGGAGACCACGAGCAGTACTTC. Translation gives CASSPTVAGDHEQYF.

The chain carries TRBV6-1 and TRBJ2-5; 7 positions match TRBD1. The CDR3 is 14 amino acids. Germline V gene sequence: CDR1 MNHNS, CDR2 SASEGT. Trimming at V came to 4 bases and at J to 5 bases, leaving 7 bases not matched to a gene. The CDR3 reads CASSVQGKVETQYF. The DNA of the CDR3 is TGTGCCAGCAGTGTACAGGGGAAAGTGGAGACCCAGTACTTC.

The rearrangement uses TRBV7-8 and TRBJ1-5; D not resolved. Trimming removed 8 bases at V and 8 bases at J, with 4 bases between. CDR3 length: 9 residues. Germline V gives CDR1 SGHVS, CDR2 FQNEAQ. The CDR3 loop is CASGEPQHF. DNA of the CDR3: TGTGCCAGCGGGGAGCCCCAGCATTTT.

The chain links TRBV6-5 to TRBJ2-7; D uncertain. CDR1 MNHEY and CDR2 SVGAGI come from the germline V gene. V was cut by 2 bases and J by 4 bases, with 9 bases left in between. The CDR3 is 13 residues long. DNA for the CDR3: TGTGCCAGCAGTTACGGCCTCTATTACGAGCAGTACTTC. Encoded protein: CASSYGLYYEQYF.

The chain has TRBV4-2 and TRBJ1-3; D uncertain. The CDR3 has 16 amino acids. Trimming pared 4 bases from V and 0 bases from J, leaving 13 bases between. CDR1 LGHNA and CDR2 YNFKEQ come from the germline V gene. The CDR3 loop is CASSLNTGRSGNTIYF. For the CDR3, the DNA is TGTGCCAGCAGCCTAAATACGGGCCGCTCTGGAAACACCATATATTTT.

A few counts support this clone. The chain recombines TRBV27 with TRBJ2-2; 11 nucleotides agree with TRBD2. Per the germline V gene, CDR1 is MNHEY and CDR2 is SMNVEV (reference sequence). This CDR3 region has 17 residues. V was pared by 2 bases and J by 8 bases, with 10 bases of the junction left unmatched. The CDR3 protein is CASSLIPLLAGVGELFF. The CDR3 coding sequence is TGTGCCAGCAGTTTAATACCCCTACTAGCGGGAGTGGGGGAGCTGTTTTTT.

This chain uses TRBV30 with TRBJ2-7, with D unresolved. The length of the CDR3 is 11 residues. Germline V gene lookup returns CDR1 GTSNPN and CDR2 SVGIG (reference sequence). Deletions cut 3 bases from V and 5 bases from J, with 8 bases between. The CDR3 DNA follows: TGTGCCTGGAGCGTCCGAAACGAGCAGTACTTC. Its translation: CAWSVRNEQYF. Complete variable domain (other parts from reference TRBV30 and TRBJ2-7): SQTIHQWPATLVQPVGSPLSLECTVEGTSNPNLYWYRQAAGRGLQLLFYSVGIGQISSEVPQNLSASRPQDRQFILSSKKLLLSDSGFYLCAWSVRNEQYFGPGTRLTVT.

This chain links TRBV9 with TRBJ1-1, with D perhaps TRBD1 (6 bases). This CDR3 is built from 11 residues. V gave up 3 bases and J gave up 7 bases, with 7 bases separating them. Germline V gives CDR1 SGDLS, CDR2 YYNGEE. This CDR3 reads CASSEQGEAFF. Here the CDR3 DNA reads TGTGCCAGCAGCGAACAGGGTGAAGCTTTCTTT.